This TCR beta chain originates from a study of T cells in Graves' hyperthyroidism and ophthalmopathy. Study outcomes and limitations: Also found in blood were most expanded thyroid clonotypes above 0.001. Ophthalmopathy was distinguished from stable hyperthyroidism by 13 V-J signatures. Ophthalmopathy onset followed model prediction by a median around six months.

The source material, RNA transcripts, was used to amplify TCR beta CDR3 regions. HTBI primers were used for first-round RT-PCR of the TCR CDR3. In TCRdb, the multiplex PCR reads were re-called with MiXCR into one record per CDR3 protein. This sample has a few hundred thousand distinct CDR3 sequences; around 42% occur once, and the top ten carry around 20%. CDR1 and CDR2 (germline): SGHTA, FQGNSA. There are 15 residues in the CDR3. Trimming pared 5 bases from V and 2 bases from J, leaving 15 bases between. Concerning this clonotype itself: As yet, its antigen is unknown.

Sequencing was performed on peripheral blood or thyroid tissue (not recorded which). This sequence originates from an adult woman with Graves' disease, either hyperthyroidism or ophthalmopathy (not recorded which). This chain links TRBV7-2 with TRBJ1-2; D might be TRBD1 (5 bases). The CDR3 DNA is TGTGCCAGCAGCCCCACAGCCGGGACCAACTATGGCTACACCTTC. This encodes CASSPTAGTNYGYTF.